These T cell receptor beta chains were read from a single sample in a study of response to subunit inactivated influenza vaccine. Each CDR3 protein gets one entry after TCRdb re-called the RT-PCR reads with MiXCR. The repertoire holds more than 550,000 distinct CDR3 sequences, with approximately 12% as singletons. This material consisted of PBMCs from blood, taken on the day of vaccination. All receptors come from a man aged 50-59 years who received an inactivated influenza vaccine. The conserved cysteine and the conserved F or W are not part of the CDR3 here.

>TRBJ2-3|TRBV10-2
ASSELGTTSTDTQY
>TRBJ2-5|TRBV12-3/TRBV12-4
ASRTAGTGSQY
>TRBJ2-1|TRBV25-1
ASSEYLDRGPHNEQF
>TRBJ2-5|TRBV27
ASSFTSGRLETQY
>TRBJ2-7|TRBV2
ASSERSKQY
>TRBJ2-5|TRBV7-9
ASSHIQGGQETQY
>TRBJ2-1|TRBV28
ASSFPGTSGRAYDNEQF
>TRBJ2-3|TRBV7-2
ASSFYRLAADTQY
>TRBJ2-5|TRBV6-1
ASTVNGGQETQY
>TRBJ1-2|TRBV5-1
ASSDGPLLGYT
>TRBJ2-1|TRBV11-2
ASTYGSHEQF
>TRBJ2-7|TRBV5-1
ASRLGYEQY
>TRBJ1-3|TRBV4-3
ASSREGTGSGNTIY
>TRBJ2-1|TRBV6-5
ASSYSNSGGTHNEQF
>TRBJ2-2|TRBV11-2
ASSFRAALAGNTGELF
>TRBJ1-5|TRBV12-3/TRBV12-4
ASSSGGSNQPQH
>TRBJ1-5|TRBV5-1
ASSPGSGGFLDQPQH
>TRBJ2-7|TRBV15
ATSSKDRGFYEQY
>TRBJ2-3|TRBV20-1
SATRTSITDTQY
>TRBJ1-4|TRBV6-5
ASSSALPGTGHEKLF
>TRBJ1-6|TRBV6-5
ASKDGVSPLH
>TRBJ2-1|TRBV20-1
SAIFPSGYNEQF
>TRBJ2-1|TRBV11-2
ASSGTGTSGNLFPYNEQF
>TRBJ1-1|TRBV5-1
ASSLEQDRTEAF
>TRBJ2-7|TRBV7-2
ASSLAVSGSDEQY
>TRBJ2-3|TRBV6-5
ASSSGLGLTDTQY
>TRBJ2-1|TRBV24-1
ATSDLSTAEQF
>TRBJ2-1|TRBV12-3/TRBV12-4
ASSWLGRADNEQF
>TRBJ1-6|TRBV6-1
ASSEQGSLNSPLH
>TRBJ2-3|TRBV9
ASTSGQGGTDTQY